Shown below are 14 T cell receptor beta chains from a single sample sequenced in a study of blood T cells in healthy people across ages. A second PCR of about 6 to 11 cycles used a sample-barcoded 5' primer and a J-beta primer mix. TCRdb fed the 5' RACE reads into MiXCR, producing one record per CDR3 protein. The sample yields more than 500,000 distinct CDR3 sequences, 27% seen once. The sequenced sample consisted of blood. These receptors came from a woman in her sixties or seventies in good health.

This chain connects TRBV29-1 to TRBJ2-1; the D is unclear. The germline gives CDR1 SQVTM, CDR2 ANQGSEA. This CDR3 comprises 11 residues. V lost 4 bases and J lost 7, with 8 bases in between. CDR3 DNA sequence: TGCAGCGTTGTGTCATGGAATGAGCAGTTCTTC. The encoded protein is CSVVSWNEQFF.

This clonotype was detected only a few times. The gene calls are TRBV20-1 and TRBJ1-4; D not certain. Germline values: CDR1 DFQATT, CDR2 SNEGSKA (reference sequence). The CDR3 loop spans 13 amino acids. V gave up 4 bases and J gave up 2 bases, with 8 bases separating them. The chain's CDR3 is CSATSDTNEKLFF. DNA for the CDR3: TGCAGTGCTACGTCAGACACTAATGAAAAACTGTTTTTT.

Here the CDR3 DNA reads TGTGCCAGCAGCTTAGGTAGTTTGAGTTCACCCCTCCACTTT. It specifies CASSLGSLSSPLHF. The chain carries TRBV7-8 and TRBJ1-6; D gene ambiguous. The length of the CDR3 is 14 residues. V gave up 1 base and J gave up 9 bases, with 10 bases separating them. In germline, CDR1 is SGHVS, CDR2 FQNEAQ.

The chain carries TRBV5-4 and TRBJ1-2, with TRBD1 matching 8 bases. Germline values: CDR1 SGHNT, CDR2 YYREEE (reference sequence). The V segment lost 6 bases and the J segment 7 bases; nucleotides outside the gene matches: 11. CDR3 size: 14 residues. The CDR3 nucleotides read TGTGCCAGCAACTACGACAGGGGATGGTTTGGCTACACCTTC. Encoded protein: CASNYDRGWFGYTF.

This clonotype was observed a handful of times. The chain employs TRBV10-3 and TRBJ2-1; no reliable D call. V was trimmed by 2 bases and J by 0 bases, leaving 14 bases between them. Germline V CDR1 and CDR2: ENHRY, SYGVKD. The CDR3 runs 17 residues. This CDR3 is CAISETRNGFSYNEQFF. The CDR3 nucleotides are TGTGCCATCAGTGAGACGCGTAACGGTTTCTCCTACAATGAGCAGTTCTTC.

This clonotype was picked up a small number of times. The CDR3 region is CASALRDRGGYGYTF. CDR3 bases: TGTGCCAGTGCCCTCCGGGACAGGGGAGGCTATGGCTACACCTTC. V gene TRBV6-5 combines with J gene TRBJ1-2; 10 nucleotides agree with TRBD1. Trimming removed 9 bases from V and 4 bases from J; junction bases left unmatched: 11. The V gene's germline CDR1 is MNHEY and CDR2 SVGAGI. The CDR3 totals 15 residues.

This clonotype was seen more than once but under ten times. The rearrangement joins TRBV7-2 to TRBJ1-4, with a tentative D call TRBD1 (5 bases). Germline CDR1 and CDR2: SGHTA and FQGNSA. V lost 3 bases and J 7 bases, leaving 12 bases between the germline ends. The CDR3 has 14 amino acids. CDR3 in amino acids: CASSFQGWSEKLFF. The CDR3 region has the DNA TGTGCCAGCAGCTTCCAGGGATGGAGTGAAAAACTGTTTTTT.

This clonotype was observed a handful of times. The chain combines TRBV21-1 with TRBJ2-7; the tabulated D call, TRBD1, remains unverified against the DNA. TRBV21-1 is an annotated pseudogene. This CDR3 contains 19 residues. The CDR3 region has the DNA TGTGCCAGCAGCAAAGTAAATGGGCGCCGACAATATTCTCCCTACGAGCAGTACTTC. Its protein product is CASSKVNGRRQYSPYEQYF.

The chain joins TRBV18 to TRBJ1-1; TRBD1 might be the D (5 bases). CDR1 KGHSH and CDR2 LQKENI come from the germline V gene. This CDR3 region has 11 residues. V was clipped by 4 bases and J by 11 bases, with 11 bases between them. For the CDR3, the DNA is TGTGCCAGCTCACAGGGGCGTGAGGCTTTCTTT. Its translation: CASSQGREAFF.

This chain uses TRBV3-1 with TRBJ1-1, with TRBD1 identical over 8 bases. J was trimmed by 0 bases and V by 2 bases; bases with no gene match: 8. This CDR3 contains 17 residues. Germline V lookup: CDR1 LGHDT, CDR2 YNNKEL (reference sequence). The CDR3 sequence is CASSQFPGTGVNTEAFF. The CDR3 DNA sequence: TGTGCCAGCAGCCAATTCCCCGGGACAGGCGTGAACACTGAAGCTTTCTTT.

The V and J genes are TRBV20-1 and TRBJ2-7, with TRBD1 as a possible D gene (5 bases). The CDR3 loop spans 11 amino acids. Between the trimmed V and J ends, which lost 2 bases and 4 bases, there was a span of 6 bases. Germline V CDR1 and CDR2: DFQATT, SNEGSKA (reference sequence). The DNA for the CDR3 is TGCAGTGCTAGAAAGGGGTACGAGCAGTACTTC. Protein sequence: CSARKGYEQYF.

This clonotype has only a few counts. This chain uses TRBV7-2 with TRBJ2-7; D remains unclear. Between the trimmed V and J ends, which lost 5 bases and 8 bases, there was a span of 13 bases. CDR3 length equals 12 residues. Per germline, CDR1 SGHTA and CDR2 FQGNSA. The DNA for the CDR3 is TGTGCCAGCAGCCCAGTTGGGTCCCAGCAGTACTTC. This gives the protein CASSPVGSQQYF.

This clonotype was seen only a few times. The chain couples TRBV6-5 to TRBJ1-4, with D hard to call. This CDR3 contains 14 residues. Germline V CDR1 and CDR2: MNHEY, SVGAGI. The V end was cut by 2 bases, the J end by 8 bases, with 12 bases between. The CDR3 spells CASSYPGPGEKLFF. In DNA, the CDR3 is TGTGCCAGCAGTTACCCGGGCCCCGGGGAAAAACTGTTTTTT.

Comment on this clonotype: An end of the junction does not agree with germline; a read error may underlie this. The V and J genes are TRBV7-2 and TRBJ2-1; TRBD1 matches 11 bases. The CDR3 is 14 amino acids. Looked up from germline, CDR1 is SGHTA and CDR2 is FQGNSA. CDR3 DNA: TGTGCCAGCAGTCGGACAGGGGGCATTGATGAGCGGTTCTTC. The encoded protein is CASSRTGGIDERFF. The full variable domain, with the rest looked up from reference TRBV7-2 and TRBJ2-1, is GAGVSQSPSNKVTEKGKDVELRCDPISGHTALYWYRQSLGQGLEFLIYFQGNSAPDKSGLPSDRFSAERTGGSVSTLTIQRTQQEDSAVYLCASSRTGGIDERFFGPGTRLTVL.